These T cell receptor beta chains were read from a single sample in a study of identifying expanded T cells in peripheral blood. The protocol was immunoSEQ multiplex PCR, while the TCRdb copy is restricted to in-frame clones and leaves out a portion. The data show about 130,000 clones, with 75% to 90% seen just once and roughly 8% held by the top ten. Input material: blood. These receptors were obtained from a person aged 18-70 years in good health. The CDR3 runs from the conserved cysteine through the conserved F or W. The D gene is left open where the match is weak. A clone size is listed for some rows: how often the clone was seen (once, few, many), or a class if it is expanded.

d_gene: -
v_gene: TRBV14
j_gene: TRBJ2-4
abundance: -
CDR3nt: TGTGCCAGCAGCCAAGGTTTAGGAAACATTCAGTACTTC
CDR3aa: CASSQGLGNIQYF

d_gene: TRBD1
v_gene: TRBV4-3
j_gene: TRBJ1-4
abundance: -
CDR3nt: TGCGCCAGCAGCCAGGACAGGGTCGGCGAAAAACTGTTTTTT
CDR3aa: CASSQDRVGEKLFF

d_gene: TRBD2
v_gene: TRBV29-1
j_gene: TRBJ2-3
abundance: once
CDR3nt: TGCAGCGTTGAATCGGGGGGGAGCACAGATACGCAGTATTTT
CDR3aa: CSVESGGSTDTQYF

d_gene: -
v_gene: TRBV20-1
j_gene: TRBJ2-7
abundance: few
CDR3nt: TGCAGTGCTAGAGAGATGCAGTACTTC
CDR3aa: CSAREMQYF

d_gene: -
v_gene: TRBV19
j_gene: TRBJ1-4
abundance: -
CDR3nt: TGTGCCAGTACCCAAACGCCTGAAAAACTGTTTTTT
CDR3aa: CASTQTPEKLFF

d_gene: -
v_gene: TRBV7-9
j_gene: TRBJ1-5
abundance: -
CDR3nt: TGTGCCAGCAGCTTACGGGGCGGGGGTAGGCCTTATAGCAATCAGCCCCAGCATTTT
CDR3aa: CASSLRGGGRPYSNQPQHF

d_gene: -
v_gene: TRBV29-1
j_gene: TRBJ2-7
abundance: -
CDR3nt: TGCAGCGTCGCCCCCCCACAGGAACCCTACGAGCAGTACTTC
CDR3aa: CSVAPPQEPYEQYF

d_gene: -
v_gene: TRBV21-1
j_gene: TRBJ1-3
abundance: -
CDR3nt: TGTGCCAGCAGCGCACTCGGGCCCCTCGGAAACACCATATATTTT
CDR3aa: CASSALGPLGNTIYF

d_gene: -
v_gene: TRBV4-3
j_gene: TRBJ1-1
abundance: -
CDR3nt: TGCGCCAGCAGCCAAGTCATGGGAAACACTGAAGCTTTCTTT
CDR3aa: CASSQVMGNTEAFF

d_gene: -
v_gene: TRBV6-1
j_gene: TRBJ2-3
abundance: -
CDR3nt: TGTGCCAGCATCGGCGGGTCTAGCACAGATACGCAGTATTTT
CDR3aa: CASIGGSSTDTQYF

d_gene: -
v_gene: TRBV28
j_gene: TRBJ1-5
abundance: -
CDR3nt: TGTGCCAGCAGCCGGAACGGACAGATTAATCAGCCCCAGCATTTT
CDR3aa: CASSRNGQINQPQHF

d_gene: -
v_gene: TRBV2
j_gene: TRBJ2-7
abundance: -
CDR3nt: TGTGCCAGCAGTGTCCGGGACACCTACTCCTACGAGCAGTACTTC
CDR3aa: CASSVRDTYSYEQYF

d_gene: -
v_gene: TRBV19
j_gene: TRBJ2-1
abundance: -
CDR3nt: TGTGCCAGTTGGGCTAGGGGTAAGGACCTCAATGAGCAGTTCTTC
CDR3aa: CASWARGKDLNEQFF

d_gene: -
v_gene: TRBV19
j_gene: TRBJ2-5
abundance: -
CDR3nt: TGTGCCAGTAGTGTGGTCAGGGGAGAGACCCAGTACTTC
CDR3aa: CASSVVRGETQYF

d_gene: TRBD2
v_gene: TRBV25-1
j_gene: TRBJ2-3
abundance: -
CDR3nt: TGTGCCAGCAGTGAGGTGGGGGGAGGGGGCACAGATACGCAGTATTTT
CDR3aa: CASSEVGGGGTDTQYF

d_gene: -
v_gene: TRBV27
j_gene: TRBJ1-2
abundance: -
CDR3nt: TGTGCCAGCAGTTCCCGGACAGCCAATTACTATGGCTACACCTTC
CDR3aa: CASSSRTANYYGYTF

d_gene: TRBD2
v_gene: TRBV29-1
j_gene: TRBJ2-6
abundance: once
CDR3nt: TGCAGCGTTGAAGCCCCGGGAGGAAGACCGGGGGCCAACGTCCTGACTTTC
CDR3aa: CSVEAPGGRPGANVLTF

d_gene: -
v_gene: TRBV19
j_gene: TRBJ2-3
abundance: -
CDR3nt: TGTGCCAGTAGAAACCTTGGTCACACCACAGATACGCAGTATTTT
CDR3aa: CASRNLGHTTDTQYF

d_gene: -
v_gene: TRBV19
j_gene: TRBJ1-5
abundance: -
CDR3nt: TGTGCCAGTAGAGGGCAGAACAATCAGCCCCAGCATTTT
CDR3aa: CASRGQNNQPQHF

d_gene: TRBD1
v_gene: TRBV5-1
j_gene: TRBJ2-7
abundance: -
CDR3nt: TGCGCCAGCAGCTTGGCCCCGGGACAGGGCTTTGTACACGAGCAGTACTTC
CDR3aa: CASSLAPGQGFVHEQYF

d_gene: -
v_gene: TRBV27
j_gene: TRBJ2-1
abundance: -
CDR3nt: TGTGCCAGCAGCCTAAGCCGGACTCAGCTACTCAATGAGCAGTTCTTC
CDR3aa: CASSLSRTQLLNEQFF

d_gene: TRBD1
v_gene: TRBV19
j_gene: TRBJ1-1
abundance: few
CDR3nt: TGTGCCAGTATCCCCAGGGGGGGGACCACTGAAGCTTTCTTT
CDR3aa: CASIPRGGTTEAFF

d_gene: -
v_gene: TRBV7-9
j_gene: TRBJ1-4
abundance: -
CDR3nt: TGTGCCAGCAGCTTAGATTTTGGCGCTAATGAAAAACTGTTTTTT
CDR3aa: CASSLDFGANEKLFF

d_gene: -
v_gene: TRBV5-6
j_gene: TRBJ2-7
abundance: -
CDR3nt: TGTGCCAGCAGCGTCGGACTTGGGCGGGAGCAGTACTTC
CDR3aa: CASSVGLGREQYF

d_gene: TRBD1
v_gene: TRBV30
j_gene: TRBJ1-1
abundance: -
CDR3nt: TGTGCCTGGAGTATAACAGGGGCCGCGACTGAAGCTTTCTTT
CDR3aa: CAWSITGAATEAFF

d_gene: TRBD1
v_gene: TRBV4-1
j_gene: TRBJ2-7
abundance: -
CDR3nt: TGCGCCAGCGGCCGTGAACTCAACAGGGGCAGCTCCTACGAGCAGTACTTC
CDR3aa: CASGRELNRGSSYEQYF

d_gene: TRBD1
v_gene: TRBV7-9
j_gene: TRBJ2-7
abundance: -
CDR3nt: TGTGCCAGCAGCCCAGGACAGGGGAAGAAGAGGGATAACGAGCAGTACTTC
CDR3aa: CASSPGQGKKRDNEQYF